The clone carrying this T cell receptor (beta chain) was detected many times. Its antigen is undetermined. Each patient was aged 18 to 65 and had newly diagnosed hyperthyroidism of under 2 months' duration. CDR1 is DFQATT, CDR2 SNEGSKA, per germline (reference sequence). The CDR3 consists of 16 residues. The ends were cut back, 4 bases at V and 1 base at J, with 20 bases in the middle. This record comes from a study of T cells in Graves' hyperthyroidism and ophthalmopathy. Study-wide results and caveats: Ophthalmopathy was model-predicted a median about 6.9 months pre-onset. Appearing also in blood were most of the thyroid clonotypes expanded above 0.001.

TCR beta CDR3 regions were amplified from RNA. In the first-round RT-PCR of the TCR CDR3, the HTBI primer set was used. TCRdb re-derived calls from the multiplex PCR reads in MiXCR, one entry per CDR3 protein. The data contain about 520,000 distinct CDR3 sequences, around 21% of them singletons. This receptor was identified in a young man with Graves' hyperthyroidism. The chain couples TRBV20-1 to TRBJ2-7, with D possibly TRBD1 on 5 matching bases. Material: blood. CDR3 in DNA: TGCAGTGCTAAGAGCTATGACAGCCACGAATCCTACGAGCAGTACTTC. It translates to CSAKSYDSHESYEQYF.